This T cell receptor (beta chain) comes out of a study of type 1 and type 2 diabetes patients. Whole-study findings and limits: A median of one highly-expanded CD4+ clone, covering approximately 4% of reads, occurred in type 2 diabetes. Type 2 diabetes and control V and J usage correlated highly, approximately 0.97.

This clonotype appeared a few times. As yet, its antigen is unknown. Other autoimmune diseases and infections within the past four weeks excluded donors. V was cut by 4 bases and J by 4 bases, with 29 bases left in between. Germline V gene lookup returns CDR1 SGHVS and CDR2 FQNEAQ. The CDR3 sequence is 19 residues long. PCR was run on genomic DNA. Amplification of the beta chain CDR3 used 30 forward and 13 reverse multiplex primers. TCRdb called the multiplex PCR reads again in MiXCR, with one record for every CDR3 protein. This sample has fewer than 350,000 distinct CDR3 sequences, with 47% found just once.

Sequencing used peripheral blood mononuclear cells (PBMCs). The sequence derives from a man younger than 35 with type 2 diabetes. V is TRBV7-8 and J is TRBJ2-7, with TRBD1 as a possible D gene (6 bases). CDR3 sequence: CASSSAPPSAGVEVYEQYF. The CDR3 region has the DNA TGTGCCAGCAGCTCTGCCCCCCCCTCCGCAGGGGTTGAAGTGTACGAGCAGTACTTC.